This TCR beta chain was identified during a study of shared clonotypes between healthy human individuals. Study-wide findings and caveats: Deeper or shallower sequencing was expected to change how clonotypes are shared among donors.

CDR1 and CDR2 (germline): SGHRS, YFSETQ. The CDR3 loop spans 16 amino acids. The junction had 2 bases not matched to a gene; V was cut back by 0 bases and J by 2 bases. The donors, all of them Caucasian adults, lived in Nashville, Tennessee. A remark on this clone: Antigen specificity is unknown. In the same sample, other DNA sequences code for this CDR3.

Original handling: ImmunoSEQ supplied junction-only sequences lacking quality scores, so filtering was different. Assay: immunoSEQ multiplex PCR; the TCRdb copy retains only in-frame clones and omits some. V, J and clone size are taken as reported in that table, and D and trimming were inferred from the DNA itself. The data show about 480,000 clones, 60% to 85% seen once. The V and J genes are TRBV5-1 and TRBJ2-1, with 10 bases matching TRBD2. Sequencing was performed on PBMCs. This receptor was identified in a woman aged 40-49 years in good health. Some clones in this sample may be carry-over from other donors' samples. The CDR3 DNA reads TGCGCCAGCAGCTTGGGTACTAGCGGGACCTACAATGAGCAGTTCTTC. It encodes CASSLGTSGTYNEQFF.